This is a list of T cell receptor beta chains from one sample in a study of blood T cell repertoires in COVID-19. Some clones are missing from TCRdb's copy, which holds only in-frame ones; the method was immunoSEQ multiplex PCR. The profile shows some 76,000 clones, around 80% of them singletons. Source material: peripheral blood. These receptors were collected from a man aged 45-65 years with COVID-19, enrolled during active disease. Each CDR3 is given with its conserved first and last residue. Each record gives: J gene, clone size, D gene, V gene, CDR3 DNA, CDR3 protein. D genes are given only for firm matches. The listing skips clone size in some rows; elsewhere it reads once, few, many or a size class.

J gene: TRBJ2-1; clone size: NA; D gene: NA; V gene: TRBV18; CDR3 DNA: TGTGCCAGCTCACCACCGCTTCAGCGGGTGAGCTCCTACAATGAGCAGTTCTTC; CDR3 protein: CASSPPLQRVSSYNEQFF
J gene: TRBJ1-6; clone size: NA; D gene: NA; V gene: TRBV7-2; CDR3 DNA: TGTGCCAGCAGCTTCGGCTCCTATAATTCACCCCTCCACTTT; CDR3 protein: CASSFGSYNSPLHF
J gene: TRBJ1-5; clone size: few; D gene: NA; V gene: TRBV30; CDR3 DNA: TGTGCCTGGAGTGTAGACATTAATAAGCCCCAGCATTTT; CDR3 protein: CAWSVDINKPQHF
J gene: TRBJ2-2; clone size: once; D gene: NA; V gene: TRBV7-3; CDR3 DNA: TGTGCCAGCAGCCCACAGGTTCCCGGGGAGCTGTTTTTT; CDR3 protein: CASSPQVPGELFF
J gene: TRBJ1-2; clone size: NA; D gene: NA; V gene: TRBV28; CDR3 DNA: TGTGCCAGCAGTCTACCCTCGGACTATGGCTACACCTTC; CDR3 protein: CASSLPSDYGYTF
J gene: TRBJ1-5; clone size: NA; D gene: NA; V gene: TRBV28; CDR3 DNA: TGTGCCAGCAGTTTCGGACAGTCCCCCAATCAGCCCCAGCATTTT; CDR3 protein: CASSFGQSPNQPQHF
J gene: TRBJ1-2; clone size: once; D gene: TRBD1; V gene: TRBV9; CDR3 DNA: TGTGCCAGCAGCCCCCAGGGGGCGGGGACTAACTATGGCTACACCTTC; CDR3 protein: CASSPQGAGTNYGYTF
J gene: TRBJ2-7; clone size: NA; D gene: TRBD2; V gene: TRBV5-1; CDR3 DNA: TGCGCCAGCAGCTTCGGGGGGAACTCCTACGAGCAGTACTTC; CDR3 protein: CASSFGGNSYEQYF
J gene: TRBJ2-7; clone size: NA; D gene: NA; V gene: TRBV6-2/TRBV6-3; CDR3 DNA: TGTGCCAGCAGTTATGATGAGAGCGGAAACTACGAGCAGTACTTC; CDR3 protein: CASSYDESGNYEQYF
J gene: TRBJ2-1; clone size: NA; D gene: TRBD1; V gene: TRBV6-1; CDR3 DNA: TGTGCCAGCAGTGAAGGGACAGGGGGCTACAATGAGCAGTTCTTC; CDR3 protein: CASSEGTGGYNEQFF
J gene: TRBJ2-1; clone size: NA; D gene: NA; V gene: TRBV7-2; CDR3 DNA: TGTGCCAGCAGCTTAGTCGGGAGTAGTGATGAGCAGTTCTTC; CDR3 protein: CASSLVGSSDEQFF
J gene: TRBJ2-5; clone size: NA; D gene: NA; V gene: TRBV3-1/TRBV3-2; CDR3 DNA: TGTGCCAGCAGCAGGACAGCACAAGAGACCCAGTACTTC; CDR3 protein: CASSRTAQETQYF
J gene: TRBJ2-1; clone size: NA; D gene: TRBD2; V gene: TRBV28; CDR3 DNA: TGTGCCAGCACCCTCCAGGGAGGGGCCTCCTACAATGAGCAGTTCTTC; CDR3 protein: CASTLQGGASYNEQFF
J gene: TRBJ2-3; clone size: NA; D gene: NA; V gene: TRBV5-5; CDR3 DNA: TGTGCCAGCAGCTTGACTCCCCCCACAGATACGCAGTATTTT; CDR3 protein: CASSLTPPTDTQYF
J gene: TRBJ2-2; clone size: NA; D gene: TRBD1; V gene: TRBV19; CDR3 DNA: TGTGCCAGCCGGGACAGGGGTCGGACCGGGGAGCTGTTTTTT; CDR3 protein: CASRDRGRTGELFF
J gene: TRBJ2-2; clone size: NA; D gene: NA; V gene: TRBV9; CDR3 DNA: TGTGCCAGCAGCGTAGTCGATGCCCGCGGCACCGGGGAGCTGTTTTTT; CDR3 protein: CASSVVDARGTGELFF
J gene: TRBJ1-1; clone size: NA; D gene: TRBD1; V gene: TRBV18; CDR3 DNA: TGTGCCAGCTTCGGGACAGGGGGCGGCACTGAAGCTTTCTTT; CDR3 protein: CASFGTGGGTEAFF
J gene: TRBJ2-2; clone size: NA; D gene: TRBD1; V gene: TRBV7-3; CDR3 DNA: TGTGCCAGCAGCACTCTTCCTGGGACAGGGCTACGACGGGGGCCCGGGGAGCTGTTTTTT; CDR3 protein: CASSTLPGTGLRRGPGELFF
J gene: TRBJ1-2; clone size: NA; D gene: NA; V gene: TRBV25-1; CDR3 DNA: TGTGCCAGCAGTCCCGCGGGGGGCTCTGGCTACACCTTC; CDR3 protein: CASSPAGGSGYTF
J gene: TRBJ1-4; clone size: NA; D gene: TRBD1; V gene: TRBV18; CDR3 DNA: TGTGCCAGCTCACCACAGGGGGCCGGTGAAAAACTGTTTTTT; CDR3 protein: CASSPQGAGEKLFF
J gene: TRBJ2-5; clone size: NA; D gene: TRBD2; V gene: TRBV24-1; CDR3 DNA: TGTGCCACCGCCGGCGCGGGGGGCGAGACCCAGTACTTC; CDR3 protein: CATAGAGGETQYF
J gene: TRBJ2-1; clone size: NA; D gene: NA; V gene: TRBV13; CDR3 DNA: TGTGCCAGCAGCTTACCAACAGGCTACAATGAGCAGTTCTTC; CDR3 protein: CASSLPTGYNEQFF
J gene: TRBJ2-3; clone size: NA; D gene: NA; V gene: TRBV6-5; CDR3 DNA: TGTGCCAGCAGTTACGGGGTGACTAGAGGAGATACGCAGTATTTT; CDR3 protein: CASSYGVTRGDTQYF
J gene: TRBJ2-1; clone size: NA; D gene: NA; V gene: TRBV11-2; CDR3 DNA: TGTGCCAGCAGCTTAGATCGTTGGACAGAATACTACAATGAGCAGTTCTTC; CDR3 protein: CASSLDRWTEYYNEQFF
J gene: TRBJ2-5; clone size: few; D gene: TRBD1; V gene: TRBV5-1; CDR3 DNA: TGCGCCAGCAGCGCTGACAGGGCAACTCGACAAGAGACCCAGTACTTC; CDR3 protein: CASSADRATRQETQYF
J gene: TRBJ1-6; clone size: NA; D gene: NA; V gene: TRBV6-5; CDR3 DNA: TGTGCCAGCAGCTACTTTCACCAGGGGATTAATTCACCCCTCCACTTT; CDR3 protein: CASSYFHQGINSPLHF
J gene: TRBJ2-3; clone size: NA; D gene: TRBD2; V gene: TRBV4-1; CDR3 DNA: TGCGCCAGTGTGCCTAGCGGGGGGATCACAGATACGCAGTATTTT; CDR3 protein: CASVPSGGITDTQYF
J gene: TRBJ2-4; clone size: NA; D gene: NA; V gene: TRBV6-5; CDR3 DNA: TGTGCCAGCAGACCCCTGATACAGGTCCCTAACATTCAGTACTTC; CDR3 protein: CASRPLIQVPNIQYF
J gene: TRBJ2-2; clone size: NA; D gene: NA; V gene: TRBV30; CDR3 DNA: TGTGCCCGGGGGCGCAGGCCGCCCGGGGAGCTGTTTTTT; CDR3 protein: CARGRRPPGELFF
J gene: TRBJ2-1; clone size: NA; D gene: TRBD2; V gene: TRBV11-2; CDR3 DNA: TGTGCCAGCAGCTCGGGGACTAGCGGGATCTACAATGAGCAGTTCTTC; CDR3 protein: CASSSGTSGIYNEQFF
J gene: TRBJ2-3; clone size: NA; D gene: TRBD2; V gene: TRBV5-1; CDR3 DNA: TGCGCCAGCAGCTTCGGCGGGAGGTCTACAGATACGCAGTATTTT; CDR3 protein: CASSFGGRSTDTQYF
J gene: TRBJ2-2; clone size: NA; D gene: NA; V gene: TRBV5-1; CDR3 DNA: TGCGCCAGCAGCTTCTCTAGGCTGGCGGGCACCGGGGAGCTGTTTTTT; CDR3 protein: CASSFSRLAGTGELFF
J gene: TRBJ1-5; clone size: NA; D gene: NA; V gene: TRBV5-1; CDR3 DNA: TGCGCCAGCAGCTTGGACAGTTCGCCCAATCAGCCCCAGCATTTT; CDR3 protein: CASSLDSSPNQPQHF
J gene: TRBJ2-2; clone size: NA; D gene: TRBD2; V gene: TRBV28; CDR3 DNA: TGTGCCAGCAGTTCGGCACTAGCGGGAGGGCCTACCGGGGAGCTGTTTTTT; CDR3 protein: CASSSALAGGPTGELFF
J gene: TRBJ2-6; clone size: NA; D gene: TRBD2; V gene: TRBV6-2/TRBV6-3; CDR3 DNA: TGTGCCAGCAGTTACGGGGCTAGCGGGAGGCTTAGCTCTGGGGCCAACGTCCTGACTTTC; CDR3 protein: CASSYGASGRLSSGANVLTF
J gene: TRBJ1-2; clone size: NA; D gene: NA; V gene: TRBV27; CDR3 DNA: TGTGCCAGCAGTCCACGTGGAGCCTATGGCTACACCTTC; CDR3 protein: CASSPRGAYGYTF
J gene: TRBJ2-3; clone size: once; D gene: NA; V gene: TRBV24-1; CDR3 DNA: TGTGCCACCAGTGATTTGTCGGGGGAGATTACGCAGTATTTT; CDR3 protein: CATSDLSGEITQYF
J gene: TRBJ2-7; clone size: few; D gene: NA; V gene: TRBV25-1; CDR3 DNA: TGTGCCAGCAGTGACACAGGGAGAACCGACTCGCGGGAGCAGTACTTC; CDR3 protein: CASSDTGRTDSREQYF
J gene: TRBJ2-1; clone size: NA; D gene: NA; V gene: TRBV28; CDR3 DNA: TGTGCCAGCAGTATAGAGGCATACTCCTACAATGAGCAGTTCTTC; CDR3 protein: CASSIEAYSYNEQFF
J gene: TRBJ2-5; clone size: once; D gene: NA; V gene: TRBV30; CDR3 DNA: TGTGCCTGGGCTAGAGACAGTCAAGAGACCCAGTACTTC; CDR3 protein: CAWARDSQETQYF
J gene: TRBJ1-2; clone size: NA; D gene: NA; V gene: TRBV28; CDR3 DNA: TGTGCCAGCAGCCAGGACTATGGCTACACCTTC; CDR3 protein: CASSQDYGYTF
J gene: TRBJ2-7; clone size: NA; D gene: TRBD1; V gene: TRBV10-3; CDR3 DNA: TGTGCCATCAGTAAAACAGGGGCCTACGAGCAGTACTTC; CDR3 protein: CAISKTGAYEQYF